The clone carrying this TCR beta chain was detected once. Its matching antigen is unknown. Trimming took off 6 bases at V and 4 bases at J, with 15 bases between the two ends. CDR1 MNHEY and CDR2 SVGAGI come from the germline V gene. The CDR3 consists of 14 residues. Data came from immunoSEQ multiplex PCR; TCRdb stores just in-frame clones and leaves some out. The sample shows roughly 80,000 clones, 88% of them seen only once. The data stem from a study of T cell responses to AZD1222 COVID-19 vaccine. Study-wide findings and caveats: The number of AZD1222 recipients seropositive at baseline was only 5 to 7. Spike-specific TCR breadth and depth both grew after two AZD1222 doses. Vaccine-related CD4 TCRs covered spike, predominating at 160-218 and 743-854. Repertoires were obtained solely post-peak T cell response.

This receptor was taken from an adult in good health. The chain recombines TRBV6-5 with TRBJ2-5, with D possibly TRBD2 on 7 matching bases. The material was peripheral blood, obtained on day 0 of MenACWY control vaccination. CDR3 protein: CASRQRGGRETQYF. CDR3 bases: TGTGCCAGCAGGCAAAGGGGGGGCCGAGAGACCCAGTACTTC.